This T cell receptor (beta chain) comes out of a study of neurological immune-mediated disorders. The study built unsorted libraries from 2 million PBMCs kept at -80 C. MiXCR, run by TCRdb on the 5' RACE reads, gives a single entry per CDR3 protein. The sample carries more than 50,000 distinct CDR3 sequences, 9.5% to 12% recorded once. This clonotype was observed many times. V dropped 4 bases and J dropped 8 bases, with 25 bases sitting between them. This CDR3 has 17 amino acids. Per the germline V gene, CDR1 is SGDLS and CDR2 is YYNGEE. This clonotype originated in a man in his fifties or sixties in good health. The sequenced material came from PBMCs. The V and J genes are TRBV9 and TRBJ2-1; weak D call: TRBD2 (8 bases). The CDR3 spells CASSSGGEGALIYEQFF. The CDR3, as DNA: TGTGCCAGCAGCTCGGGAGGGGAGGGGGCTTTAATTTATGAGCAGTTCTTC.